These 13 T cell receptor beta chains originate from one sample sequenced in a study of human T cells and chemical hapten exposure. Using its own MiXCR run on the RACE reads, TCRdb lists one record per CDR3 protein. The repertoire consists of some 77,000 distinct CDR3 sequences, with about 9.3% occurring once and the leading ten covering roughly 1.5%. Time point described: patch test 1, 2 weeks after DPC sensitization. Treatment noted: therapeutic diphenylcyclopropenone sensitization with weekly scalp DPC. Sequencing used whole blood, obtained in connection with sensitization to the hapten diphenylcyclopropenone (DPC). The receptors originated from a woman in her forties or fifties with alopecia areata. Some clones in this sample may be carry-over from other donors' samples.

Many counts were recorded for this clonotype. The chain is built from TRBV30 and TRBJ2-3; the match to TRBD2 covers 10 bases. This CDR3 comprises 15 residues. Germline V CDR1 and CDR2: GTSNPN, SVGIG (reference sequence). Trimming took 2 bases from V and 8 from J; bases not matched to a gene: 10. As DNA, the CDR3 is TGTGCCTGGAGTTTGGGCATAGCGGGAGGAGGTACGCAGTATTTT. It is translated as CAWSLGIAGGGTQYF.

The chain uses TRBV20-1 and TRBJ2-2; 8 bases match TRBD1. The germline V gene has CDR1 DFQATT and CDR2 SNEGSKA (reference sequence). The CDR3 runs 13 residues. The V segment lost 5 bases and the J segment 3 bases; nucleotides outside the gene matches: 2. Here the CDR3 DNA reads TGCAGTGCTGCGGACAGGGACACCGGGGAGCTGTTTTTT. It specifies CSAADRDTGELFF.

This clonotype was seen a few times. The chain carries TRBV29-1 and TRBJ2-2; TRBD2 aligns across 7 bases. With V trimmed by 4 bases and J by 5 bases, 1 base remained unmatched. Germline CDR1 is SQVTM and CDR2 is ANQGSEA. This CDR3 spans 12 amino acids. The CDR3 here is CSVGEGTGELFF. The CDR3 nucleotides read TGCAGCGTTGGGGAGGGGACCGGGGAGCTGTTTTTT.

This chain links TRBV9 with TRBJ2-1, with D perhaps being TRBD1 or TRBD2 (5 bases each). The V and J ends lost 0 bases and 8 bases respectively, with 15 bases between them. The CDR3 runs 15 residues. Germline V gene lookup returns CDR1 SGDLS and CDR2 YYNGEE. CDR3 nucleotides: TGTGCCAGCAGCGTAGGGGGCGTAGCGCCCCATGAGCAGTTCTTC. Translated: CASSVGGVAPHEQFF.

The rearrangement joins TRBV27 to TRBJ2-7; TRBD2 matches 9 bases. The CDR3 loop spans 14 amino acids. V shed 6 bases and J 3 bases; nucleotides not matched to a gene: 6. Germline CDR1 MNHEY, CDR2 SMNVEV (reference sequence). In DNA, the CDR3 is TGTGCCAGCAGAAGACTAGCGGACCTCTACGAGCAGTACTTC. Its protein product is CASRRLADLYEQYF.

This sequence joins TRBV28 and TRBJ2-7, with TRBD2 matching over 7 bases. Germline V CDR1 and CDR2: MDHEN, SYDVKM. The CDR3 runs to 17 residues. Trimming cost V 5 bases and J 2 bases; bases outside gene matches: 15. CDR3 sequence (DNA): TGTGCCAGCAGTCTCAGAGGTCTAGCGGCAAGTCCCTACGAGCAGTACTTC. Residues: CASSLRGLAASPYEQYF.

The rearrangement uses TRBV2 and TRBJ1-1; 7 positions agree with TRBD1. The CDR3 is 16 amino acids. Germline CDR1 and CDR2: SNHLY and FYNNEI. Germline trimming cut 2 bases from V and 3 bases from J; bases unmatched to any gene: 9. In nucleotides, the CDR3 is TGTGCCAGCAGTGAACCCGCCGGGACAGTCGACACTGAAGCTTTCTTT. It codes for CASSEPAGTVDTEAFF. The whole variable domain, filled in from reference TRBV2 and TRBJ1-1, reads EPEVTQTPSHQVTQMGQEVILRCVPISNHLYFYWYRQILGQKVEFLVSFYNNEISEKSEIFDDQFSVERPDGSNFTLKIRSTKLEDSAMYFCASSEPAGTVDTEAFFGQGTRLTVV.

CDR3 region: CASSQGQGKAEAFF. The CDR3 DNA follows: TGTGCCAGCAGCCAGGGACAGGGGAAGGCTGAAGCTTTCTTT. The chain recombines TRBV5-5 with TRBJ1-1, with 10 bases that match TRBD1. V lost 4 bases, J lost 6 bases, and 6 bases stayed unmatched. The CDR3 has 14 residues. Per the germline V gene, CDR1 is SGHKS and CDR2 is YYEKEE (reference sequence). Variable domain in full (rest from reference TRBV5-5 and TRBJ1-1): DAGVTQSPTHLIKTRGQQVTLRCSPISGHKSVSWYQQVLGQGPQFIFQYYEKEERGRGNFPDRFSARQFPNYSSELNVNALLLGDSALYLCASSQGQGKAEAFFGQGTRLTVV.

With regard to this clonotype: The junction shows a germline mismatch at one end, possibly a read error. The chain has TRBV18 and TRBJ2-7, with 7 bases identical to TRBD2. The germline gives CDR1 KGHSH, CDR2 LQKENI. The CDR3 contains 15 residues. CDR3 nucleotide sequence: TGTGCCGGCTCAGTGCCCGGGACTACCCAGTACGAGCAGTACTTC. Translated, it gives CAGSVPGTTQYEQYF.

This clonotype was counted between two and nine times. The chain carries TRBV11-2 and TRBJ2-3; the match to TRBD1 covers 7 bases. Germline trimming cut 8 bases from V and 2 bases from J; bases unmatched to any gene: 1. CDR3 length equals 12 residues. Germline V CDR1 and CDR2: SGHAT, FQNNGV. CDR3: CASGQATDTQYF. CDR3 bases: TGTGCCAGCGGACAGGCCACAGATACGCAGTATTTT.

This clonotype was detected ten times or more. The chain carries TRBV19 and TRBJ2-1; 12 nucleotides agree with TRBD2. Looked up from germline, CDR1 is LNHDA and CDR2 is SQIVND (reference sequence). The CDR3 runs 18 residues. V was clipped by 5 bases and J by 0 bases; unmatched bases: 8. The CDR3 loop is CASSDPGTSGRSYNEQFF. The DNA of the CDR3 is TGTGCCAGTAGTGACCCCGGGACTAGCGGGCGCTCCTACAATGAGCAGTTCTTC.

The chain uses TRBV18 and TRBJ1-2; no clear D gene. The CDR3 is made up of 13 amino acids. The germline gives CDR1 KGHSH, CDR2 LQKENI. The V end lost 1 base, the J end lost 6 bases, and 9 bases lay between the germline ends. This chain's CDR3 is CASSPQEGNGYTF. In nucleotides, the CDR3 is TGTGCCAGCTCACCACAGGAGGGCAATGGCTACACCTTC. Combining the CDR3 with reference TRBV18 and TRBJ1-2 gives the whole variable domain NAGVMQNPRHLVRRRGQEARLRCSPMKGHSHVYWYRQLPEEGLKFMVYLQKENIIDESGMPKERFSAEFPKEGPSILRIQQVVRGDSAAYFCASSPQEGNGYTFGSGTRLTVV.

This clonotype was seen more than once but under ten times. This sequence joins TRBV25-1 and TRBJ2-7; D may match TRBD1 or TRBD2 (7 bases each). The CDR3 extends over 13 amino acids. Germline lookup yields CDR1 MGHDK and CDR2 SYGVNS. V was clipped by 8 bases and J by 2 bases, with 13 bases between them. The CDR3 sequence is CASRQGGTYEQYF. Here the CDR3 DNA reads TGTGCCAGCCGACAGGGAGGGACCTACGAGCAGTACTTC.